The TCR beta chain under discussion was sequenced for a study of T cell responses to AZD1222 COVID-19 vaccine. Notes on the study in general: No day 14 peak samples; only post-peak repertoires were characterized. An increase in Spike-specific TCR breadth and depth was observed after two AZD1222 doses. Clonal diversity was possibly underestimated, and white British individuals and females predominated among donors. Spike-spanning, vaccine-associated CD4 TCRs were dominant at 160-218 and 743-854.

Concerning this clone: Its antigen remains unidentified.

Libraries were prepared by immunoSEQ multiplex PCR; TCRdb keeps only in-frame clonotypes and omits some of them. The data contain fewer than 200,000 clones, about nine tenths of them singletons. Looked up from germline, CDR1 is LGHNA and CDR2 is YSLEER. The CDR3 spans 16 residues. Deletions cut 0 bases from V and 4 bases from J, with 15 bases between. The chain links TRBV4-3 to TRBJ1-1; D unclear. The sample consisted of peripheral blood, taken on day 0 of AZD1222 vaccination. This sequence originates from an adult in good health. CDR3 sequence reads: CASSQDGFGGGTEAFF. CDR3 bases: TGCGCCAGCAGCCAAGATGGATTTGGAGGTGGCACTGAAGCTTTCTTT.